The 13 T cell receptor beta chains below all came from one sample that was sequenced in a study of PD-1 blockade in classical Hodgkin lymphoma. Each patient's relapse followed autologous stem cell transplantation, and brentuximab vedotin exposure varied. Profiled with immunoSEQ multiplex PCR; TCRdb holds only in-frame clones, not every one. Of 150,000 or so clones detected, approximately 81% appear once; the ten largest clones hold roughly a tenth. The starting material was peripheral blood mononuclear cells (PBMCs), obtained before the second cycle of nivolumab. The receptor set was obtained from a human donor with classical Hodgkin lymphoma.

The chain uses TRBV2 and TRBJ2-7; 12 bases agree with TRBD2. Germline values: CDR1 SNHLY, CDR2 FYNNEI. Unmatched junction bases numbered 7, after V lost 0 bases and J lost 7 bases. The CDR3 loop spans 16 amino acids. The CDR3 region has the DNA TGTGCCAGCAGTGAAGCTCCTAGCGGGGGGGCGAGTGAGCAGTACTTC. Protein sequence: CASSEAPSGGASEQYF.

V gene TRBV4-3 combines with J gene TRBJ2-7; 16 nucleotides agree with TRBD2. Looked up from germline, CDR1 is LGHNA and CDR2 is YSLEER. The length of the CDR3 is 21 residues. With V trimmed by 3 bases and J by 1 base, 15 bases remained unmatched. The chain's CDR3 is CASSHGLLGTSGRALSYEQYF. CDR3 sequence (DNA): TGCGCCAGCAGCCACGGATTACTCGGGACTAGCGGGAGGGCTCTATCCTACGAGCAGTACTTC.

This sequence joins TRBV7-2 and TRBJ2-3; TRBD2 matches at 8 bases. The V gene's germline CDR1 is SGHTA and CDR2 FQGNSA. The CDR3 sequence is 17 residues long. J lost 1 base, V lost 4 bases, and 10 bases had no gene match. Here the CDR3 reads CASSSPTTSEGTDTQYF. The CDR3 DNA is TGTGCCAGCAGCTCACCTACGACTAGCGAGGGCACAGATACGCAGTATTTT.

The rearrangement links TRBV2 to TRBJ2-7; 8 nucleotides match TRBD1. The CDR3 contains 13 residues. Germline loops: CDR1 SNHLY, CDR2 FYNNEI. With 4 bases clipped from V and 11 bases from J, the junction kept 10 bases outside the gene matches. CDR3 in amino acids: CASSALPGQGEYF. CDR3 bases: TGTGCCAGCAGTGCTCTCCCAGGACAGGGTGAGTACTTC.

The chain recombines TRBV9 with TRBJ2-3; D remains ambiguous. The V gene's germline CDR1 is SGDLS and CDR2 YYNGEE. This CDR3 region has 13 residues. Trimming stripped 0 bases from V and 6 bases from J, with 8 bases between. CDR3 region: CASSVAEQDTQYF. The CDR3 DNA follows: TGTGCCAGCAGCGTAGCCGAGCAGGATACGCAGTATTTT. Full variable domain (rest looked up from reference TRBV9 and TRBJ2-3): DSGVTQTPKHLITATGQRVTLRCSPRSGDLSVYWYQQSLDQGLQFLIQYYNGEERAKGNILERFSAQQFPDLHSELNLSSLELGDSALYFCASSVAEQDTQYFGPGTRLTVL.

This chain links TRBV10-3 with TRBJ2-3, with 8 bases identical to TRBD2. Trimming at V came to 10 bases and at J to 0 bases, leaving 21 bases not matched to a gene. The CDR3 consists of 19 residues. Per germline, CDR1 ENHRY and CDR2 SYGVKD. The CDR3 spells CAKNGVLSGGETSTDTQYF. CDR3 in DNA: TGTGCCAAGAACGGGGTTTTGAGCGGGGGAGAGACTAGCACAGATACGCAGTATTTT.

The CDR3 DNA reads TGTGCCAGCGGCATCTGGCGGGGTTCCTACGAGCAGTACTTC. As protein: CASGIWRGSYEQYF. The rearrangement uses TRBV6-5 and TRBJ2-7, with TRBD2 as a possible D gene (6 bases). The CDR3 extends over 14 amino acids. V lost 8 bases and J 1 base, leaving 15 bases between the germline ends. In germline, CDR1 is MNHEY, CDR2 SVGAGI.

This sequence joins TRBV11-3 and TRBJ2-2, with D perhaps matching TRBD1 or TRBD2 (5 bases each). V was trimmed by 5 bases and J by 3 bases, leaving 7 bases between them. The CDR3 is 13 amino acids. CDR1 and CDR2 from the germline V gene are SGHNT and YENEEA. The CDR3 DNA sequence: TGTGCCAGCAGCCCGGGGCACACCGGGGAGCTGTTTTTT. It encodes CASSPGHTGELFF.

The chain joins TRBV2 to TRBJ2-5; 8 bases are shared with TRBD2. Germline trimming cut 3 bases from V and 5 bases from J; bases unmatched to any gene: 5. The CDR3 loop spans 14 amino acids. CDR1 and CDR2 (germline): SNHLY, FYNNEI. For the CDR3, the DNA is TGTGCCAGCAGTGATCTTGGCGGGAGGGAGACCCAGTACTTC. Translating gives CASSDLGGRETQYF. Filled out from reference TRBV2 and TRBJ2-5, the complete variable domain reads EPEVTQTPSHQVTQMGQEVILRCVPISNHLYFYWYRQILGQKVEFLVSFYNNEISEKSEIFDDQFSVERPDGSNFTLKIRSTKLEDSAMYFCASSDLGGRETQYFGPGTRLLVL.

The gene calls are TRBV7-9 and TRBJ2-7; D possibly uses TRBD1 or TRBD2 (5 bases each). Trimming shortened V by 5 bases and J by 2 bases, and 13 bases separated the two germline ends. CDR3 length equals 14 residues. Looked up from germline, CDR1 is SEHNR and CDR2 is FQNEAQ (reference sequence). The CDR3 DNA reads TGTGCCAGCAGCATCCTAGGGGACCCCTACGAGCAGTACTTC. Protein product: CASSILGDPYEQYF. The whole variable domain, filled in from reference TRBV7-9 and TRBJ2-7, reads DTGVSQNPRHKITKRGQNVTFRCDPISEHNRLYWYRQTLGQGPEFLTYFQNEAQLEKSRLLSDRFSAERPKGSFSTLEIQRTEQGDSAMYLCASSILGDPYEQYFGPGTRLTVT.

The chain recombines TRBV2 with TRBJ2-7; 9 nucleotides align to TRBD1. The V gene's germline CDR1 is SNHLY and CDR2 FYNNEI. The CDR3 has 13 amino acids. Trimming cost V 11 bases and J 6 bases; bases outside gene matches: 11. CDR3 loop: CAGGDRAMGEQYF. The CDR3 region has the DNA TGTGCCGGCGGGGACAGGGCTATGGGCGAGCAGTACTTC.

The DNA of the CDR3 is TGTGCCACCCGAGAAACGGTCCCTATCGACGAGCAGTACTTC. Protein product: CATRETVPIDEQYF. V usage is TRBV6-5 and J usage is TRBJ2-7; no firm D call. V gave up 10 bases and J gave up 5 bases, with 21 bases separating them. The germline V gene encodes CDR1 MNHEY and CDR2 SVGAGI. This CDR3 has 14 residues.

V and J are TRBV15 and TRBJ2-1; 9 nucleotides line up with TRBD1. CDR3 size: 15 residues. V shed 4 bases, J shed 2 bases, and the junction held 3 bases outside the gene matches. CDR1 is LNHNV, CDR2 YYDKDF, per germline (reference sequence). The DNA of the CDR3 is TGTGCCACCAGCAACCGGGACAGGGCCTACAATGAGCAGTTCTTC. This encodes CATSNRDRAYNEQFF.